What follows are 9 T cell receptor beta chains derived from one specimen sequenced in a study of blood T cell repertoires in COVID-19. The table came from immunoSEQ multiplex PCR; TCRdb's copy has only in-frame clones and leaves some out. The sample has hundreds of thousands of clones, around 85% seen once. The sequencing input was peripheral blood. The receptors derive from a woman in her fifties or sixties with active or convalescent COVID-19.

This chain connects TRBV10-3 to TRBJ2-7, with 10 nucleotides matching TRBD2. Trimming removed 0 bases from V and 0 bases from J; junction bases left unmatched: 5. This CDR3 comprises 17 residues. Germline loops: CDR1 ENHRY, CDR2 SYGVKD. CDR3 protein: CAISESGLAVLSYEQYF. CDR3 DNA: TGTGCCATCAGTGAGTCAGGACTAGCGGTACTCTCCTACGAGCAGTACTTC.

This chain joins TRBV19 and TRBJ1-1; D gene unclear. This CDR3 has 14 amino acids. Germline loops: CDR1 LNHDA, CDR2 SQIVND (reference sequence). Trimming pared 7 bases from V and 1 base from J, leaving 13 bases between. The CDR3 nucleotides read TGTGCCAGTACTTCGACATTAACGAACACTGAAGCTTTCTTT. This encodes CASTSTLTNTEAFF.

This rearrangement joins TRBV6-4 to TRBJ1-2; weak D call: TRBD1 (5 bases). There are 16 residues in the CDR3. Germline CDR1 reads MRHNA; CDR2 reads SNTAGT. The V gene lost 10 bases and the J gene lost 2 bases, with 23 bases spanning the gap. CDR3 region: CATIRAGIMENYGYTF. The CDR3, as DNA: TGTGCCACTATCCGGGCAGGGATAATGGAGAACTATGGCTACACCTTC.

The rearrangement joins TRBV19 to TRBJ1-5; D may be TRBD1 (6 bases). The CDR3 extends over 14 amino acids. Germline-derived CDR1 and CDR2 are LNHDA and SQIVND (reference sequence). V lost 8 bases, J lost 5 bases, and 16 bases lay in between. Here the CDR3 DNA reads TGTGCCAGTGGGCGGACAGAAGCCTATCAGCCCCAGCATTTT. Its protein product is CASGRTEAYQPQHF.

The chain is built from TRBV10-3 and TRBJ2-7; 7 bases map to TRBD2. CDR3 length equals 16 residues. Germline V gene data show CDR1 as ENHRY and CDR2 as SYGVKD. The ends lost 6 bases at V and 1 base at J; junction bases unmatched: 12. The CDR3 spells CAIRPLGSSGSYEQYF. CDR3 sequence (DNA): TGTGCCATCAGACCACTTGGGTCTAGCGGATCCTACGAGCAGTACTTC.

The V and J genes are TRBV5-6 and TRBJ2-7; 10 bases match TRBD2. The CDR3 runs 19 residues. V lost 3 bases to trimming and J lost 2 bases; unmatched junction nucleotides: 17. Looked up from germline, CDR1 is SGHDT and CDR2 is YYEEEE. CDR3 region: CASSSPRLAGEVGTYEQYF. The CDR3 DNA is TGTGCCAGCAGCTCTCCTCGGCTAGCGGGAGAAGTTGGAACCTACGAGCAGTACTTC.

V gene TRBV27 combines with J gene TRBJ2-3; 9 bases line up with TRBD2. This CDR3 region has 17 residues. Looked up from germline, CDR1 is MNHEY and CDR2 is SMNVEV (reference sequence). J was trimmed by 5 bases and V by 3 bases; bases with no gene match: 12. The CDR3 DNA reads TGTGCCAGCAGTTTTTTGTTTGGAGCGGGAGGTATAGATACGCAGTATTTT. It codes for CASSFLFGAGGIDTQYF.

The chain uses TRBV11-3 and TRBJ2-1; 9 nucleotides line up with TRBD2. The CDR3 spans 16 residues. Germline CDR1 and CDR2: SGHNT and YENEEA. V gave up 4 bases and J gave up 2 bases; unmatched junction bases: 6. CDR3 DNA sequence: TGTGCCAGCAGCTCCGTAGCGGGAGTGCCCTACAATGAGCAGTTCTTC. Its protein product is CASSSVAGVPYNEQFF.

The rearrangement links TRBV10-1 to TRBJ1-4, with a tentative D call TRBD1 (6 bases). CDR1 and CDR2 from the germline V gene are WNHNN and SYGVQD (reference sequence). Between the trimmed V and J ends, which lost 6 bases and 5 bases, there was a span of 16 bases. CDR3 length equals 15 residues. This CDR3 is CASSVATGSNEKLFF. The CDR3, as DNA: TGCGCCAGCAGCGTCGCGACAGGTTCCAATGAAAAACTGTTTTTT.